The sequence of this T cell receptor (beta chain) was determined in a study of OX40 agonist ivuxolimab in advanced cancers. Study details: Dose-escalation subjects each had hepatocellular carcinoma, melanoma, renal cell or head and neck cancer.

Study results and limitations: Individuals who were partial responders at 0.1-3.0 mg/kg had clonal expansion that ranked among the lowest.

The CDR3 has 13 amino acids. Germline CDR1 and CDR2: SEHNR and FQNEAQ (reference sequence). V was cut by 2 bases and J by 2 bases, with 7 bases left in between. A remark on this clone: The antigen remains unidentified.

Measured with immunoSEQ multiplex PCR; TCRdb has only the in-frame clones, and not every one. Of over 55,000 clones detected, roughly nine tenths appear once; the ten largest clones hold 10% to 11%. The chain carries TRBV7-9 and TRBJ2-7; tentative D call: TRBD1 (6 bases). This clonotype was obtained from an adult with an advanced solid tumor such as melanoma, head and neck, liver or kidney cancer. The sample consisted of CD4+ or CD8+ T cells sorted from blood, taken in a trial of the OX40 agonist ivuxolimab. The CDR3 sequence is CASSLRTAYEQYF. The CDR3 DNA reads as TGTGCCAGCAGCTTACGGACAGCCTACGAGCAGTACTTC.